Described below is a single T cell receptor beta chain sequence and its context. Its antigen remains unknown. This CDR3 contains 13 residues. Germline V gene data show CDR1 as MNHNS and CDR2 as SASEGT. V lost 4 bases and J 0 bases, leaving 5 bases between the germline ends. Assay used: immunoSEQ multiplex PCR; TCRdb lists only in-frame clones, some missing. This sample has around 120,000 clones, with roughly 90% found just once. This sample is part of a study of T cell responses to AZD1222 COVID-19 vaccine. Points from the study as a whole: Just 5 to 7 AZD1222 recipients tested seropositive at baseline. The donors showed a predominance of white British ancestry and of females, with possible underestimation of clonal diversity.

This chain connects TRBV6-1 to TRBJ2-3; D is ambiguous. This specimen was peripheral blood, taken on day 0 of AZD1222 vaccination. This TCR derives from an adult in good health. The CDR3 region is CASSVVSTDTQYF. The CDR3 nucleotides are TGTGCCAGCAGTGTCGTAAGCACAGATACGCAGTATTTT.